The 9 T cell receptor beta chains below all came from one sample that was sequenced in a study of T cells in Graves' hyperthyroidism and ophthalmopathy. Researchers amplified the TCR beta CDR3 regions from RNA transcripts. The study used the HTBI primer set for a first-round RT-PCR of the TCR CDR3. TCRdb passed the multiplex PCR reads through MiXCR, listing each CDR3 protein once. The sample lists some 320,000 distinct CDR3 sequences; about an eighth were seen once. Sequencing was done on a sample of blood. The origin of the receptors is a woman aged 40 to 50 with Graves' ophthalmopathy.

This rearrangement joins TRBV7-9 to TRBJ1-6; D perhaps matches TRBD1 (5 bases). Between the trimmed V and J ends, which lost 1 base and 6 bases, there was a span of 10 bases. Germline CDR1 and CDR2: SEHNR and FQNEAQ (reference sequence). The CDR3 is 15 amino acids. The CDR3 DNA follows: TGTGCCAGCAGCTTAGGGGGCGCGGCTAATTCACCCCTCCACTTT. Residues: CASSLGGAANSPLHF.

This clonotype was counted ten times or more. This chain connects TRBV12-3 or TRBV12-4 to TRBJ2-7; D remains unclear. V shed 5 bases and J shed 0 bases, with 20 bases lying between them. The CDR3 length is 17 residues. The CDR3 is CASSPWAHPSGSYEQYF. The DNA of the CDR3 is TGTGCCAGCAGTCCATGGGCCCACCCGTCGGGCTCCTACGAGCAGTACTTC.

Only a few counts were recorded for this clonotype. V is TRBV20-1 and J is TRBJ1-6; TRBD1 is a possible D gene (6 bases). V was clipped by 6 bases and J by 8 bases, with 14 bases between them. Germline CDR1 and CDR2: DFQATT and SNEGSKA (reference sequence). CDR3 length equals 13 residues. The CDR3 is CSAGASAHSPLHF. For the CDR3, the DNA is TGCAGTGCGGGGGCCTCAGCTCATTCACCCCTCCACTTT.

This rearrangement joins TRBV30 to TRBJ2-3; 9 bases align to TRBD2. With V trimmed by 0 bases and J by 0 bases, 7 bases remained unmatched. Per germline, CDR1 GTSNPN and CDR2 SVGIG (reference sequence). The CDR3 runs 17 residues. CDR3: CAWSVPGLAFSTDTQYF. CDR3 sequence (DNA): TGTGCCTGGAGTGTACCGGGACTAGCCTTTAGCACAGATACGCAGTATTTT.

With regard to this clonotype: This may arise from a read error, as a much more abundant clone is one base away. This CDR3 is CASSLFLLGGRNSPLHF. The CDR3, as DNA: TGTGCCAGCAGTTTATTTCTTTTGGGGGGAAGAAATTCACCCCTCCACTTT. The J gene is TRBJ1-6, the V gene TRBV28; perhaps TRBD1 as D (5 bases). Trimming pared 1 base from V and 7 bases from J, leaving 17 bases between. This CDR3 is 17 amino acids long. CDR1 is MDHEN, CDR2 SYDVKM, per germline.

Many counts were recorded for this clonotype. V and J are TRBV12-3 or TRBV12-4 and TRBJ1-1; D call uncertain. Trimming took 1 base from V and 4 from J, leaving 10 bases between them. The length of the CDR3 is 14 residues. In nucleotides, the CDR3 is TGTGCCAGCAGTTTAGGGGTGGCGGTCACTGAAGCTTTCTTT. This codes for CASSLGVAVTEAFF.

In regard to this clonotype: It may be a read error: a sequence one base away is much more abundant. The chain couples TRBV20-1 to TRBJ2-5, with 7 bases identical to TRBD1. Per germline, CDR1 DFQATT and CDR2 SNEGSKA (reference sequence). There are 15 residues in the CDR3. After removal of 3 bases from V and 7 bases from J, the junction contained 14 bases not matched to a gene. The CDR3 nucleotides read TGCAGTGCTAGTTTAGGGGGCCAAGGGGAAGGGACCCAGTACTTC. The encoded protein is CSASLGGQGEGTQYF.

This clonotype has a count of ten or more. This chain links TRBV2 with TRBJ2-7; no definite D call. The ends were cut back, 6 bases at V and 0 bases at J, with 15 bases in the middle. The length of the CDR3 is 15 residues. Germline values: CDR1 SNHLY, CDR2 FYNNEI. The CDR3 coding sequence is TGTGCCAGCAGACATCAAAGGGTGTTCTCCTACGAGCAGTACTTC. This sequence encodes CASRHQRVFSYEQYF.

CDR3 in DNA: TGTGCCAGCAGCCGCCGGGCCGATGGCGAAAAACTGTTTTTT. Amino acids: CASSRRADGEKLFF. V usage is TRBV3-1 and J usage is TRBJ1-4; the D is unclear. Germline values: CDR1 LGHDT, CDR2 YNNKEL (reference sequence). V dropped 4 bases and J dropped 8 bases, with 14 bases sitting between them. CDR3 length: 14 amino acids.